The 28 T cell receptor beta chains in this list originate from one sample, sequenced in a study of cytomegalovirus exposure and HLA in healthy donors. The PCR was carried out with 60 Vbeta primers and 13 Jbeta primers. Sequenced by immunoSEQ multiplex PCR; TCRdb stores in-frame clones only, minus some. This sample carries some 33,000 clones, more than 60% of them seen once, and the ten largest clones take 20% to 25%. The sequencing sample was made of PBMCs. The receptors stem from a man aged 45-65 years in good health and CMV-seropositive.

This CDR3 is CASSSAASPTTQYF. The CDR3 bases are TGTGCCAGCAGCTCAGCGGCTAGTCCGACGACCCAGTACTTC. The chain couples TRBV7-2 to TRBJ2-5, with a weak D call TRBD2 (5 bases). This CDR3 is 14 amino acids long. Per germline, CDR1 SGHTA and CDR2 FQGNSA. Trimming took 4 bases from V and 7 from J, leaving 16 bases between them.

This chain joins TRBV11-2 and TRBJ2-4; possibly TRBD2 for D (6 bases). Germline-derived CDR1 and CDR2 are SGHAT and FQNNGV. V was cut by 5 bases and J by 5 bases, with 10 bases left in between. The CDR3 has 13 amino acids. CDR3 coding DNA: TGTGCCAGCAGCAAGGGACTTCAAAACATTCAGTACTTC. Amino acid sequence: CASSKGLQNIQYF. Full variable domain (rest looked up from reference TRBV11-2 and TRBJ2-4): EAGVAQSPRYKIIEKRQSVAFWCNPISGHATLYWYQQILGQGPKLLIQFQNNGVVDDSQLPKDRFSAERLKGVDSTLKIQPAKLEDSAVYLCASSKGLQNIQYFGAGTRLSVL.

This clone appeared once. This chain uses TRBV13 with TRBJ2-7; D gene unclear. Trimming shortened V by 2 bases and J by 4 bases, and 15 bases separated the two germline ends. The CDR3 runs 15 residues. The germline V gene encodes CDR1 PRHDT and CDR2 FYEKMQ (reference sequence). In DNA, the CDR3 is TGTGCCAGCAGCTTAAATGCGGAAGAAGATTACGAGCAGTACTTC. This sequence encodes CASSLNAEEDYEQYF.

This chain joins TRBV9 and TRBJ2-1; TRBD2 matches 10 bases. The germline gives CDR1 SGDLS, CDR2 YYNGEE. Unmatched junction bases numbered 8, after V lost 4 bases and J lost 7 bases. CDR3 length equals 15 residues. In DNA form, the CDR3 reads TGTGCCAGCAGCTCCCAACTAGCGGGGAAGAATGAGCAGTTCTTC. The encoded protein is CASSSQLAGKNEQFF.

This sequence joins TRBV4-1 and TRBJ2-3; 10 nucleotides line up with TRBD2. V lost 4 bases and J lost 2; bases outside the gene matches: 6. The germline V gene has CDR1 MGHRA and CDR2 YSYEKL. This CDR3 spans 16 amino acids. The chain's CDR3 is CASSPQAGGFTDTQYF. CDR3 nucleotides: TGCGCCAGCAGCCCCCAAGCGGGGGGGTTCACAGATACGCAGTATTTT.

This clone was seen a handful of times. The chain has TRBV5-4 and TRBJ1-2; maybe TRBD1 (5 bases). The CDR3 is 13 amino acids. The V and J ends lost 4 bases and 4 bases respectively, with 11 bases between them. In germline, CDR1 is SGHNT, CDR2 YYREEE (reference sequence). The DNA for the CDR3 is TGTGCCAGCAGCGCGGAGGGGCTCTATGGCTACACCTTC. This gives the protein CASSAEGLYGYTF.

For the CDR3, the DNA is TGTGCCAGCAGGACAGACAGGAACACTGAAGCTTTCTTT. Its translation is CASRTDRNTEAFF. The chain has TRBV6-1 and TRBJ1-1, with D possibly TRBD1 on 5 matching bases. The germline gives CDR1 MNHNS, CDR2 SASEGT. The ends were cut back, 6 bases at V and 1 base at J, with 9 bases in the middle. The CDR3 spans 13 residues.

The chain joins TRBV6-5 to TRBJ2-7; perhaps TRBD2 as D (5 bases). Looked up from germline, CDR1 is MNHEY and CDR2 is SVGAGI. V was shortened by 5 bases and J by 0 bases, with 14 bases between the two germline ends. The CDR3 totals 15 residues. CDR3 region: CASSQGLPVSYEQYF. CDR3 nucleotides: TGTGCCAGCAGTCAAGGACTCCCAGTCTCCTACGAGCAGTACTTC.

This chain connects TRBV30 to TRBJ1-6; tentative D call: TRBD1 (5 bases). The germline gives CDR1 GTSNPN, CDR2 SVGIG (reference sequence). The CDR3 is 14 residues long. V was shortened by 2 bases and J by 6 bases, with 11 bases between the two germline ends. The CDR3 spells CAWSRGRANSPLHF. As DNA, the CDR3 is TGTGCCTGGAGTAGGGGCAGGGCTAATTCACCCCTCCACTTT.

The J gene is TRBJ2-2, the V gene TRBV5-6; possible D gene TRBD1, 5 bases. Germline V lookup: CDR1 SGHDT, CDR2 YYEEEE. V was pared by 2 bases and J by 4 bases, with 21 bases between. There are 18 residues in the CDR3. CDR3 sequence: CASSFVPRTHRSTGELFF. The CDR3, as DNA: TGTGCCAGCAGCTTTGTACCAAGGACACATCGGAGCACCGGGGAGCTGTTTTTT.

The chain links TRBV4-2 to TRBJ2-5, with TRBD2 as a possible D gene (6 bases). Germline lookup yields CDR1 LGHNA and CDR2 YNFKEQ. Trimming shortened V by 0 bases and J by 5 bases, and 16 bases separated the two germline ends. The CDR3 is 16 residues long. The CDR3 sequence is CASSQDGRERQETQYF. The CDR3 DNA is TGTGCCAGCAGCCAAGATGGCCGGGAGCGACAGGAGACCCAGTACTTC.

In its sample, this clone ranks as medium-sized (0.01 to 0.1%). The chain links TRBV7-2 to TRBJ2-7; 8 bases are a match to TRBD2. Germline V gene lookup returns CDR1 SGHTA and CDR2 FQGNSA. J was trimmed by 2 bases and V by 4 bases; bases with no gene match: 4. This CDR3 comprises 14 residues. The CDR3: CASSYPGLAYEQYF. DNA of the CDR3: TGTGCCAGCAGCTATCCGGGACTAGCCTACGAGCAGTACTTC.

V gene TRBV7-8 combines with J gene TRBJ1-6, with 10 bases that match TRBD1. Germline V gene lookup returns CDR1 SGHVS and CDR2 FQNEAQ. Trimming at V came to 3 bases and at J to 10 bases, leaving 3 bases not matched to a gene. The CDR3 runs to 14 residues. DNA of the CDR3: TGTGCCAGCAGCTTCCGACAGGGGGCCTCACCCCTCCACTTT. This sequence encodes CASSFRQGASPLHF.

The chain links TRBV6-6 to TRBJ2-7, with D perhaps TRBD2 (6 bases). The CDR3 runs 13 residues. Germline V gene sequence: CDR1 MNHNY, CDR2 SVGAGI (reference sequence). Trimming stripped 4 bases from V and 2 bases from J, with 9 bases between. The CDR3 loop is CASSFGRTYEQYF. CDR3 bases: TGTGCCAGCAGTTTCGGGAGAACCTACGAGCAGTACTTC.

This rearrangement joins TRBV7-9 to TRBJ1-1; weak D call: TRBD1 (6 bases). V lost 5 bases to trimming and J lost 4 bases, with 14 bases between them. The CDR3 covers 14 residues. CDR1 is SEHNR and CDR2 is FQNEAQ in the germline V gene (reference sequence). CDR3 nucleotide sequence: TGTGCCAGCAGCCAGACCGACAGGATCACTGAAGCTTTCTTT. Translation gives CASSQTDRITEAFF.

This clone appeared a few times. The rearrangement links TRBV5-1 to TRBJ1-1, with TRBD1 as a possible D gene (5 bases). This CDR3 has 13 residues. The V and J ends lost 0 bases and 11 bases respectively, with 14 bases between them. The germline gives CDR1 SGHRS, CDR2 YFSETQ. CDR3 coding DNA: TGCGCCAGCAGCTTGGAGAGCAGGGTAGGCGCTTTCTTT. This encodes CASSLESRVGAFF.

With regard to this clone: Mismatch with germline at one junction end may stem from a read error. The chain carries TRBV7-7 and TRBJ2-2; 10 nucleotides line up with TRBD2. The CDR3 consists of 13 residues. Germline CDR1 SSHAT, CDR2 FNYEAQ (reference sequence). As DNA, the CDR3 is TGTGCTAGCAGCGGGAGGGAAACCGGGGAGCTGTTTTTT. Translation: CASSGRETGELFF.

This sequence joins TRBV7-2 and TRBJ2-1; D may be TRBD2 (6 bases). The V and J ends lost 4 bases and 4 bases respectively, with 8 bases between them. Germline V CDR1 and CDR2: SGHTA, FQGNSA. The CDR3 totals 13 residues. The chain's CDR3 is CASSSGLYNEQFF. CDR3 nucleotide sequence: TGTGCCAGCAGCTCGGGACTGTACAATGAGCAGTTCTTC.

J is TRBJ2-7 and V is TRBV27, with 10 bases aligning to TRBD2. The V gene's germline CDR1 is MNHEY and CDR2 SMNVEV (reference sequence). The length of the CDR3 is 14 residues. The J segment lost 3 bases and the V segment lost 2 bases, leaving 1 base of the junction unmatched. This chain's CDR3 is CASSLRTSGYEQYF. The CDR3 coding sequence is TGTGCCAGCAGTTTACGGACTAGCGGCTACGAGCAGTACTTC.

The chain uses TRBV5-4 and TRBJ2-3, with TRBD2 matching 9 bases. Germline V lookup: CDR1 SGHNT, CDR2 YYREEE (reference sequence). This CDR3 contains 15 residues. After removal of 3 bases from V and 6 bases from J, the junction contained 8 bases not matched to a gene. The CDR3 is CASSSGTSKEDTQYF. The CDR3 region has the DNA TGTGCCAGCAGCTCCGGGACTAGCAAAGAGGATACGCAGTATTTT.

CDR3 sequence: CASSPRATGGSYNSPLHF. The DNA for the CDR3 is TGTGCCAGCAGCCCAAGAGCAACAGGGGGCTCCTATAATTCACCCCTCCACTTT. The chain employs TRBV7-8 and TRBJ1-6; 8 bases are shared with TRBD1. The CDR3 spans 18 residues. CDR1 and CDR2 (germline): SGHVS, FQNEAQ. The J segment lost 0 bases and the V segment lost 5 bases, leaving 9 bases of the junction unmatched. Complete variable domain (other parts from reference TRBV7-8 and TRBJ1-6): GAGVSQSPRYKVAKRGQDVALRCDPISGHVSLFWYQQALGQGPEFLTYFQNEAQLDKSGLPSDRFFAERPEGSVSTLKIQRTQQEDSAVYLCASSPRATGGSYNSPLHFGNGTRLTVT.

CDR3 nucleotide sequence: TGTGCCAGCAGTGACGGACAAGACCAAGAGACCCAGTACTTC. This encodes CASSDGQDQETQYF. The rearrangement uses TRBV6-5 and TRBJ2-5; the D gene is possibly TRBD1 (5 bases). CDR3 length: 14 residues. Trimming left V 5 bases short and J 0 bases short, with 10 bases between. Germline V gene data show CDR1 as MNHEY and CDR2 as SVGAGI.

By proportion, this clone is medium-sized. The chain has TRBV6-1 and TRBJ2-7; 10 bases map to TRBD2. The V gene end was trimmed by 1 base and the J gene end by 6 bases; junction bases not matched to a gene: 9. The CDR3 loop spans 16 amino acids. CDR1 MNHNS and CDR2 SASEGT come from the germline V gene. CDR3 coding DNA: TGTGCCAGCAGTGAAGGCGGTAGCGGGAGGCTCGCCGAGCAGTACTTC. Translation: CASSEGGSGRLAEQYF.

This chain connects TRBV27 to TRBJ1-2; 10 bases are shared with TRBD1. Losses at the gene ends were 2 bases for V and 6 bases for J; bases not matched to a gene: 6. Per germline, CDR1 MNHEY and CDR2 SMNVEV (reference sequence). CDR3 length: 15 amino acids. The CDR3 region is CASSLGTGVSDGYTF. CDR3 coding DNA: TGTGCCAGCAGTTTAGGGACAGGGGTTTCCGATGGCTACACCTTC.

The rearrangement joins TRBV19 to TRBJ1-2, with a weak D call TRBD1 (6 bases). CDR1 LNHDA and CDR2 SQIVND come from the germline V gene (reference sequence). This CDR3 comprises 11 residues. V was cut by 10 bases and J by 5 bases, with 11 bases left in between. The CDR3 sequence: CATYTGYGYTF. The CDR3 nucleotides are TGTGCCACCTACACAGGGTATGGCTACACCTTC.

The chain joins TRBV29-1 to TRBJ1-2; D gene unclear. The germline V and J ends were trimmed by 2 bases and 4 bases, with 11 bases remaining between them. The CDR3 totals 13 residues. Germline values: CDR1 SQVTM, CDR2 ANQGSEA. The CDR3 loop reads CSVELTVAYGYTF. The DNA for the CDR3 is TGCAGCGTTGAACTCACAGTTGCCTATGGCTACACCTTC. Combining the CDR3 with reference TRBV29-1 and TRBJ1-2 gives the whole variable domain SAVISQKPSRDICQRGTSLTIQCQVDSQVTMMFWYRQQPGQSLTLIATANQGSEATYESGFVIDKFPISRPNLTFSTLTVSNMSPEDSSIYLCSVELTVAYGYTFGSGTRLTVV.

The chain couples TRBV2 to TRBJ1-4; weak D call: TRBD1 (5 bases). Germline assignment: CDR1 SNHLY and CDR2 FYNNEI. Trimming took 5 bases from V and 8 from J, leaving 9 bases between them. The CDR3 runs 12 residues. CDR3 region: CASSRTPEKLFF. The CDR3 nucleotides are TGTGCCAGCAGTAGGACACCGGAAAAACTGTTTTTT.

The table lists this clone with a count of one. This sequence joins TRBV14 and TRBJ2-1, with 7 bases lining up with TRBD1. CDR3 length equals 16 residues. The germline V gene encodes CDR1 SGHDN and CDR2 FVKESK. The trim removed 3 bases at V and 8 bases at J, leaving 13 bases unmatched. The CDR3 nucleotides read TGTGCCAGCAGCCAGAACCGGGACAGACCGTTAGATGAGCAGTTCTTC. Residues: CASSQNRDRPLDEQFF.